These 15 T cell receptor beta chains came from one sample sequenced in a study of CD8+ T cells in alopecia areata. RNA, once extracted, was reverse transcribed into cDNA for use as the sequencing template. The table came from immunoSEQ multiplex PCR; TCRdb's copy has only in-frame clones and leaves some out. The sample contains approximately 99,000 clones, 55% to 75% of which appear only once. The sequenced sample was CD8+ T cells sorted from blood. All receptors derive from a human donor in good health.

This clone was seen a handful of times. The gene calls are TRBV6-1 and TRBJ1-1; D uncertain. CDR1 MNHNS and CDR2 SASEGT come from the germline V gene. The CDR3 contains 13 residues. CDR3 protein: CTIYGRENTEAFF. CDR3 DNA: TGTACCATCTACGGGCGGGAGAACACTGAAGCTTTCTTT.

The chain is built from TRBV5-6 and TRBJ2-6; tentative D call: TRBD1 (6 bases). The CDR3 has 17 residues. CDR1 and CDR2 from the germline V gene are SGHDT and YYEEEE. V lost 4 bases and J lost 1, with 15 bases in between. The CDR3 nucleotides are TGTGCCAGCAGCCCAGGGACACTTGTATCTGGGGCCAACGTCCTGACTTTC. Translated, it gives CASSPGTLVSGANVLTF.

This clone appeared a few times. This rearrangement joins TRBV5-6 to TRBJ1-1; TRBD1 aligns across 10 bases. J lost 1 base, V lost 4 bases, and 4 bases had no gene match. Germline V lookup: CDR1 SGHDT, CDR2 YYEEEE. The CDR3 runs 15 residues. CDR3 in amino acids: CASSQDRGWNTEAFF. Written as DNA, the CDR3 is TGTGCCAGCAGCCAGGACAGGGGGTGGAACACTGAAGCTTTCTTT.

This clone was seen just once. V usage is TRBV30 and J usage is TRBJ2-1, with a tentative D call TRBD1 (5 bases). The CDR3 sequence is 14 residues long. Germline V gives CDR1 GTSNPN, CDR2 SVGIG (reference sequence). Trimming shortened V by 4 bases and J by 0 bases, and 10 bases separated the two germline ends. The CDR3 loop reads CAWTETGSYNEQFF. The CDR3 bases are TGTGCCTGGACAGAAACAGGCTCCTACAATGAGCAGTTCTTC. Combining the CDR3 with reference TRBV30 and TRBJ2-1 gives the whole variable domain SQTIHQWPATLVQPVGSPLSLECTVEGTSNPNLYWYRQAAGRGLQLLFYSVGIGQISSEVPQNLSASRPQDRQFILSSKKLLLSDSGFYLCAWTETGSYNEQFFGPGTRLTVL.

This clone was counted only a few times. The rearrangement uses TRBV2 and TRBJ2-5; maybe TRBD2 (7 bases). Germline loops: CDR1 SNHLY, CDR2 FYNNEI. This CDR3 comprises 13 residues. V was pared by 8 bases and J by 5 bases, with 15 bases between. In DNA form, the CDR3 reads TGTGCCAGCGCTTCGGCGGGGGCCGAGACCCAGTACTTC. Amino acid sequence: CASASAGAETQYF.

In DNA form, the CDR3 reads TGCAGCGTTGGACAGGGTACTAATGAAAAACTGTTTTTT. It specifies CSVGQGTNEKLFF. V gene TRBV29-1 combines with J gene TRBJ1-4; TRBD1 matches at 7 bases. Germline values: CDR1 SQVTM, CDR2 ANQGSEA. The J segment lost 2 bases and the V segment lost 4 bases, leaving 1 base of the junction unmatched. The CDR3 has 13 residues. Full variable domain (missing parts from reference TRBV29-1 and TRBJ1-4): SAVISQKPSRDICQRGTSLTIQCQVDSQVTMMFWYRQQPGQSLTLIATANQGSEATYESGFVIDKFPISRPNLTFSTLTVSNMSPEDSSIYLCSVGQGTNEKLFFGSGTQLSVL.

This clone showed up just a few times. This chain links TRBV13 with TRBJ2-7; D might be TRBD1 or TRBD2, each matching 5 bases. This CDR3 is built from 12 residues. Germline V gene lookup returns CDR1 PRHDT and CDR2 FYEKMQ (reference sequence). The V end lost 7 bases, the J end lost 6 bases, and 13 bases lay between the germline ends. Here the CDR3 DNA reads TGTGCCAGCAAGGGACCAGCAGGCGAGCAGTACTTC. This translates into CASKGPAGEQYF.

This clone has just one count. This chain links TRBV6-5 with TRBJ2-5; D is possibly TRBD2 (6 bases). CDR1 and CDR2 from the germline V gene are MNHEY and SVGAGI. V lost 8 bases and J 1 base, leaving 8 bases between the germline ends. The CDR3 consists of 12 residues. CDR3 sequence reads: CASRGTQETQYF. CDR3 DNA: TGTGCCAGCCGGGGGACCCAAGAGACCCAGTACTTC.

This chain uses TRBV30 with TRBJ2-7; 9 bases agree with TRBD1. CDR3 length equals 14 residues. Germline V gene lookup returns CDR1 GTSNPN and CDR2 SVGIG (reference sequence). Trimming at V came to 4 bases and at J to 6 bases, leaving 10 bases not matched to a gene. This CDR3 reads CAWTRDRELTEQYF. The DNA for the CDR3 is TGTGCCTGGACCCGGGACAGGGAATTAACCGAGCAGTACTTC. The full variable domain, its missing parts supplied by reference TRBV30 and TRBJ2-7, is SQTIHQWPATLVQPVGSPLSLECTVEGTSNPNLYWYRQAAGRGLQLLFYSVGIGQISSEVPQNLSASRPQDRQFILSSKKLLLSDSGFYLCAWTRDRELTEQYFGPGTRLTVT.

The V and J genes are TRBV13 and TRBJ2-1, with 16 bases matching TRBD2. In germline, CDR1 is PRHDT, CDR2 FYEKMQ (reference sequence). The CDR3 runs to 17 residues. The V gene end was trimmed by 5 bases and the J gene end by 10 bases; junction bases not matched to a gene: 11. The CDR3 protein is CASSVGTSGGGRREQFF. The CDR3 bases are TGTGCCAGCAGCGTCGGGACTAGCGGGGGGGGCCGGAGAGAGCAGTTCTTC.

The V and J genes are TRBV27 and TRBJ2-5; 10 bases line up with TRBD1. Germline CDR1 is MNHEY and CDR2 is SMNVEV (reference sequence). This CDR3 comprises 16 residues. V was clipped by 5 bases and J by 4 bases; unmatched bases: 10. The CDR3 spells CASSEATGGLLETQYF. The CDR3, as DNA: TGTGCCAGCAGTGAAGCGACAGGGGGCCTGTTAGAGACCCAGTACTTC.

This sequence joins TRBV7-8 and TRBJ2-7; D is tentatively TRBD1 or TRBD2 (5 bases each). Per the germline V gene, CDR1 is SGHVS and CDR2 is FQNEAQ. This CDR3 has 15 residues. V dropped 9 bases and J dropped 0 bases, with 18 bases sitting between them. This CDR3 reads CASGDLTTHSYEQYF. CDR3 DNA sequence: TGTGCCAGTGGGGACCTAACTACCCACTCCTACGAGCAGTACTTC.

The rearrangement uses TRBV2 and TRBJ2-1; either TRBD1 or TRBD2 may fit D (5 bases each). The V gene's germline CDR1 is SNHLY and CDR2 FYNNEI. The V gene lost 1 base and the J gene lost 0 bases, with 7 bases spanning the gap. This CDR3 region has 15 residues. The CDR3 nucleotides read TGTGCCAGCAGTGAAGACGGGGCCTCCTACAATGAGCAGTTCTTC. As protein: CASSEDGASYNEQFF. The variable domain in full, with the rest retrieved from reference TRBV2 and TRBJ2-1, is EPEVTQTPSHQVTQMGQEVILRCVPISNHLYFYWYRQILGQKVEFLVSFYNNEISEKSEIFDDQFSVERPDGSNFTLKIRSTKLEDSAMYFCASSEDGASYNEQFFGPGTRLTVL.

The chain links TRBV6-6 to TRBJ1-5; 7 bases map to TRBD1. CDR1 is MNHNY, CDR2 SVGAGI, per germline (reference sequence). The CDR3 loop spans 14 amino acids. The V and J ends lost 4 bases and 4 bases, in that order; junction bases with no gene match: 4. For the CDR3, the DNA is TGTGCCAGCAGTTTAGGACAGGAAAATCAGCCCCAGCATTTT. Its protein product is CASSLGQENQPQHF.

The V and J genes are TRBV6-4 and TRBJ1-2; a weak D match, TRBD1 (5 bases). The V and J ends lost 8 bases and 4 bases respectively, with 14 bases between them. The germline CDR1 and CDR2 sequences are MRHNA and SNTAGT. The CDR3 runs 13 residues. The CDR3 DNA sequence: TGTGCCAGCTGGACACCAGGCCTCTATGGCTACACCTTC. Translating it yields CASWTPGLYGYTF.